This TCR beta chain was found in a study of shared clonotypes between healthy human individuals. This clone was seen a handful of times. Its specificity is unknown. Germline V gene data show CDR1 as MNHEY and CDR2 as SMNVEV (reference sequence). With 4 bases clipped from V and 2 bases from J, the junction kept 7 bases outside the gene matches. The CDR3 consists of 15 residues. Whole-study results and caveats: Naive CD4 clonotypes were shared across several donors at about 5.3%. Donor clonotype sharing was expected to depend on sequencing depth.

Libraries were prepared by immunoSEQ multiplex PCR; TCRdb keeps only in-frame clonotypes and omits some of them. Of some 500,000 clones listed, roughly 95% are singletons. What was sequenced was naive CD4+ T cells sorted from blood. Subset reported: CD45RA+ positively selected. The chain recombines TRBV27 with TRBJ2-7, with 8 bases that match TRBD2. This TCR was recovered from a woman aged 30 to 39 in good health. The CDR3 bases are TGTGCCAGCAGTTCACTTAGCGGGAACACCTACGAGCAGTACTTC. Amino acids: CASSSLSGNTYEQYF.